The sequence of this T cell receptor (beta chain) was determined in a study of OX40 agonist ivuxolimab in advanced cancers. The study's findings and limits: Partial responders at 0.1-3.0 mg/kg showed near-lowest clonal expansion. Normalized expansion of T-cell clones was also low for some nonresponders.

This table comes from immunoSEQ multiplex PCR, and its TCRdb copy is limited to in-frame clones, with some not included. The sample includes around 34,000 clones, approximately 80% of them seen just once. The CDR3 is made up of 12 amino acids. J was trimmed by 8 bases and V by 4 bases; bases with no gene match: 4. The V gene's germline CDR1 is MNHEY and CDR2 SVGAGI. Concerning this clone: Its antigen remains unknown.

The chain uses TRBV6-5 and TRBJ2-7, with 8 nucleotides matching TRBD1. This specimen was CD4+ or CD8+ T cells sorted from blood, taken in a trial of the OX40 agonist ivuxolimab. This TCR came from an adult with an advanced solid tumor such as melanoma, head and neck, liver or kidney cancer. CDR3: CASSSGQGKQYF. The CDR3 bases are TGTGCCAGCAGTTCCGGACAGGGAAAGCAGTACTTC.